This entry features one T cell receptor (beta chain) sequence. Germline loops: CDR1 SGHRS, CDR2 YFSETQ. This CDR3 region has 16 residues. The V gene lost 7 bases and the J gene lost 7 bases, with 26 bases spanning the gap. No patient received treatment before thyroid surgery. The data were obtained in a study of metastatic and nonmetastatic thyroid tumors. Study details: Repertoire data that came from the blood and tumor or nodule tissue of malignant and benign thyroid patients were compared.

TCRdb re-called the PCR reads with MiXCR. The repertoire holds under 45,000 clones, approximately 20% seen once, with around 13% in the top ten. The chain carries TRBV5-1 and TRBJ2-5; tentatively, D is TRBD1 (6 bases). The sample taken for sequencing was tumor tissue. The sequence was obtained from a female donor with papillary thyroid cancer or a benign thyroid nodule (not recorded which). Some clones in this sample may be carry-over from other donors' samples. CDR3: CASAQSGGQVRGTQYF. Written as DNA, the CDR3 is TGCGCCAGCGCCCAGTCCGGCGGGCAGGTCAGGGGGACCCAGTACTTC.